These T cell receptor beta chains were read from a single sample in a study of monozygotic twins with inflammatory bowel disease. TCRdb reprocessed the 5' RACE reads, keeping one entry per CDR3 protein, no DNA. The specimen's table records hundreds of thousands of distinct CDR3 sequences. Sequenced input: blood. All receptors derive from a human donor with ulcerative colitis or Crohn's disease, or a healthy co-twin of an affected twin (not recorded which). CDR3s include the opening cysteine and the closing phenylalanine or tryptophan.

TRBJ2-2,TRBV5-1,CASRQGATNTGELFF
TRBJ2-1,TRBV6-6,CASGIPPYNEQFF
TRBJ1-2,TRBV7-2,CASSLEGRNGYTF
TRBJ2-7,TRBV12-3/TRBV12-4,CASSFPGQGGYEQYF
TRBJ1-2,TRBV11-2,CASSHWEGQGYTF
TRBJ2-5,TRBV2,CASHYGTAQETRYF
TRBJ1-2,TRBV20-1,CSERPDLGDTF
TRBJ2-7,TRBV12-3/TRBV12-4,CASSFVGYEQYF
TRBJ2-1,TRBV11-2,CASSLTFSGSSYNEQFF
TRBJ2-7,TRBV6-5,CASSYALQGGEQYF
TRBJ2-1,TRBV3-1,CASSQAWGGLTYNEQFF
TRBJ1-2,TRBV20-1,CSAIDRRNYGYTF
TRBJ2-5,TRBV7-9,CASSPAPRTDHQETQYF
TRBJ1-6,TRBV15,CATSLQGGYSPLHF
TRBJ2-7,TRBV5-5,CASRTTRVQDEQYF